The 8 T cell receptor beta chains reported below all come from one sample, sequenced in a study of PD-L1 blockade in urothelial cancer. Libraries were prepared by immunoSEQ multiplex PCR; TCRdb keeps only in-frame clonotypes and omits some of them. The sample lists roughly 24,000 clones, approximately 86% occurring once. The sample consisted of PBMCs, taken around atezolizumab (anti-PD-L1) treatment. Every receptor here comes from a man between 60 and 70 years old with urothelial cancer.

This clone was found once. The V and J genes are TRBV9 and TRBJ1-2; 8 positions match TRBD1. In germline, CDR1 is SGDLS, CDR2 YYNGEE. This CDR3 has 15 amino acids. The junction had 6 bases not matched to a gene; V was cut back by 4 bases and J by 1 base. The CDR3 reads CASSPGGAGNYGYTF. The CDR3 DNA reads TGTGCCAGCAGCCCAGGGGGCGCGGGTAACTATGGCTACACCTTC.

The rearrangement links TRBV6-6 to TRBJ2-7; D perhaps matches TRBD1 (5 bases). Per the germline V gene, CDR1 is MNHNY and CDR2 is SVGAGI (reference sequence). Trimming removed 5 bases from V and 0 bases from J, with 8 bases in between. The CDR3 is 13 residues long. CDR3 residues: CASSRQSSYEQYF. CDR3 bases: TGTGCCAGCAGTCGACAGAGCTCCTACGAGCAGTACTTC.

The CDR3 is CASSWGLREEDEQFF. The CDR3 DNA follows: TGTGCCAGCAGCTGGGGGCTGCGGGAGGAGGATGAGCAGTTCTTC. The chain uses TRBV7-6 and TRBJ2-1, with TRBD2 matching over 8 bases. The CDR3 totals 15 residues. J gave up 8 bases and V 4 bases, and 10 bases lay outside the gene matches. In germline, CDR1 is SGHVS, CDR2 FNYEAQ.

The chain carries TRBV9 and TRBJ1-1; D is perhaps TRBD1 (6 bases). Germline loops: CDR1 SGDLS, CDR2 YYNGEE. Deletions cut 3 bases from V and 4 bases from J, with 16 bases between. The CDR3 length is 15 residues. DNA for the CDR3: TGTGCCAGCAGCGCCCCCTTGGGCAGGGGCACTGAAGCTTTCTTT. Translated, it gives CASSAPLGRGTEAFF.

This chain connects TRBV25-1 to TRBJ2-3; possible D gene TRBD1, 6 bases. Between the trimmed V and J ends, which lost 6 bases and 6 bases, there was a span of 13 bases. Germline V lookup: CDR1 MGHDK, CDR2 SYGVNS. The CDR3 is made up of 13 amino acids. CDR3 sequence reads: CASSRGAADTQYF. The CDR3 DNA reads TGTGCCAGCAGCAGGGGCGCGGCGGATACGCAGTATTTT.

CDR3 region: CASRNRVHEQYF. The CDR3 DNA follows: TGTGCCAGCAGGAACAGGGTCCACGAGCAGTACTTC. The J gene is TRBJ2-7, the V gene TRBV27; D perhaps matches TRBD1 (6 bases). Germline V CDR1 and CDR2: MNHEY, SMNVEV (reference sequence). The CDR3 runs 12 residues. V lost 6 bases and J lost 5, with 11 bases in between.

CDR3 sequence: CSVAMTVHEQYF. CDR3 sequence (DNA): TGCAGCGTTGCAATGACAGTCCACGAGCAGTACTTC. The chain has TRBV29-1 and TRBJ2-7; perhaps TRBD1 as D (5 bases). Trimming removed 4 bases from V and 5 bases from J, with 12 bases in between. CDR3 size: 12 residues. Per germline, CDR1 SQVTM and CDR2 ANQGSEA.

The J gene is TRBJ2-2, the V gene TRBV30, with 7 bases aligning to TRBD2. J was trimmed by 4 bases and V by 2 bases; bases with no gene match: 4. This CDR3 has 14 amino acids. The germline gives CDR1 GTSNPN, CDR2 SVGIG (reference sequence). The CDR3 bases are TGTGCCTGGAGTTTGTGGGAGGGCACCGGGGAGCTGTTTTTT. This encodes CAWSLWEGTGELFF.